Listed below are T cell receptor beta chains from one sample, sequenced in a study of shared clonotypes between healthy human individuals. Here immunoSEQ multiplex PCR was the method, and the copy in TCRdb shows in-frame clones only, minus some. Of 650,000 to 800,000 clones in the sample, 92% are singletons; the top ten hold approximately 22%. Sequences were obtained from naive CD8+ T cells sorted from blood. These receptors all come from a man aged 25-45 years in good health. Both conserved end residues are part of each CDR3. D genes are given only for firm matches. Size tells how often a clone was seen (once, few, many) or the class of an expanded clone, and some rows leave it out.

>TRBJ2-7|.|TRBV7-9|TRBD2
TGTGCCAGCAGCTACACCGGCGGGGGGAAATCCTACGAGCAGTACTTC
CASSYTGGGKSYEQYF
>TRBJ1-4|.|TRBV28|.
TGTGCCAGCAGTTTCACAGGGCGGGGAAAACTGTTTTTT
CASSFTGRGKLFF
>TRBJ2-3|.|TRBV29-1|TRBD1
TGCAGCGTTGAAGCGGGACAGGGTGGATTCCCAGATACGCAGTATTTT
CSVEAGQGGFPDTQYF
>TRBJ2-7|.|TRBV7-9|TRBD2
TGTGCCAGCAGCAGTATACTAGCGGGAGTCTACGAGCAGTACTTC
CASSSILAGVYEQYF
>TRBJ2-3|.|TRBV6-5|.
TGTGCCAGCAGTGGGACGGTGACAGATACGCAGTATTTT
CASSGTVTDTQYF
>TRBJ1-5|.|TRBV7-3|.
TGTGCCCGCAACAGGATCCCCAATCAGCCCCAGCATTTT
CARNRIPNQPQHF
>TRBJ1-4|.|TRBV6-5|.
TGTGCCAGCAGTAATAATGAAAAACTGTTTTTT
CASSNNEKLFF
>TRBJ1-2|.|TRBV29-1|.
TGCAGCGTTGAAGATCCGGACCGACCTTCTTATGGCTACACCTTC
CSVEDPDRPSYGYTF
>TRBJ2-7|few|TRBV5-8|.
TGTGCCAGCAGCTTGACTCAGGGGATGGAGCAGTACTTC
CASSLTQGMEQYF
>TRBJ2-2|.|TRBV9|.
TGTGCCAGCAGCGCACCCAGGGTTCCCGGGGAGCTGTTTTTT
CASSAPRVPGELFF
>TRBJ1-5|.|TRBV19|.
TGTGCCAGTAGTATTTGGGTGACTCAGCCCCAGCATTTT
CASSIWVTQPQHF
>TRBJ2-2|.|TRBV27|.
TGTGCCAGCACCACACCAGGGATAACCGGGGAGCTGTTTTTT
CASTTPGITGELFF
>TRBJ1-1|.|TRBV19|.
TGTGCTGCAGGAAGTGACACTGAAGCTTTCTTT
CAAGSDTEAFF
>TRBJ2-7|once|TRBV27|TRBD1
TGTGCCAGCAGTTTAGCCGGGACAGGGTTTTACGAGCAGTACTTC
CASSLAGTGFYEQYF
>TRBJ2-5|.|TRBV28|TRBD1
TGTGCCAGCAGACAACCCGACAGGGGAGGAGAGACCCAGTACTTC
CASRQPDRGGETQYF
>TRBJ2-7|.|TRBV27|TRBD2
TGTGCCAGCAGTTGGACTAGCGGGACTGGTTACGAGCAGTACTTC
CASSWTSGTGYEQYF
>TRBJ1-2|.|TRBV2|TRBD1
TGTGCCAGCAGCCACCGGACAGGGTATGGCCACACCTTC
CASSHRTGYGHTF
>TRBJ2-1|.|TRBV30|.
TGTGCCTGGAGTGGGGAAACTTCCTACAATGAGCAGTTCTTC
CAWSGETSYNEQFF
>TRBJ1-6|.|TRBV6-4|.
TGTGCCAGCAGTGAAGGGGGGGCAGGGTTATCACCCCTCCACTTT
CASSEGGAGLSPLHF
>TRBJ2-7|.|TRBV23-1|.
TGCGCCAGCAGTCTGAACTGGGTCGGGAAATACGAGCAGTACTTC
CASSLNWVGKYEQYF
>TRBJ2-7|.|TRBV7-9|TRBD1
TGTGCCAGCAGCAAAGGGGACAGAAAGCAGTACTTC
CASSKGDRKQYF
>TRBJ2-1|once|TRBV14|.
TGTGCCAGCAGCCCCTTCGGGAATGAGCAGTTCTTC
CASSPFGNEQFF
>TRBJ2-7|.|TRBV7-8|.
TGTGCCAGCAGCTCAAAATACGAGCAGTACTTC
CASSSKYEQYF
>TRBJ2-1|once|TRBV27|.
TGTGCCAGCAGTTTAGGCTTGTACAATGAGCAGTTCTTC
CASSLGLYNEQFF
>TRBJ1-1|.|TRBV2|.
TGTGCCAGCAGTGTAGGTCCACGCACTGAAGCTTTCTTT
CASSVGPRTEAFF
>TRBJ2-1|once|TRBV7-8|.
TGTGCCAGCAGCCCCCGGGACTTCAATGAGCAGTTCTTC
CASSPRDFNEQFF
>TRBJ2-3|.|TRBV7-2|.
TGTGCCAGCTCCCTAATGGGTAGCACAGATACGCAGTATTTT
CASSLMGSTDTQYF
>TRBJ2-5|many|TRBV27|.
TGTGCCAGCAGTTTAATTTTTGGGGCGGGAGAGACCCAGTACTTC
CASSLIFGAGETQYF
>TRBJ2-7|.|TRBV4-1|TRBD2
TGCGCCAGCAGCCATTCAGCGGGAGGGCCAATCGAGCAGTACTTC
CASSHSAGGPIEQYF
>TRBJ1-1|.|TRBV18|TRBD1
TGTGCCAGCTCACCAGCTGGTGACGCCAGGGGGAGAGGGAACACTGAAGCTTTCTTT
CASSPAGDARGRGNTEAFF
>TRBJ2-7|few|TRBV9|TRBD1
TGTGCCAGCAGCGTAGAAGGGACAGCGTCTTACGAGCAGTACTTC
CASSVEGTASYEQYF
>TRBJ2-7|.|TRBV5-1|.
TGCGCCAGCAGCCAGGACCTCACCCTCTACGAGCAGTACTTC
CASSQDLTLYEQYF
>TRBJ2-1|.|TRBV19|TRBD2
TGTGCCAGCACTAGCGGGATCTACAATGAGCAGTTCTTC
CASTSGIYNEQFF
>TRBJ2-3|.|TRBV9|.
TGTGCCAGCAGCCCTTGGGGGCGGGCAGATACGCAGTATTTT
CASSPWGRADTQYF
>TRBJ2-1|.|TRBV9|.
TGTGCCAGCAGCGTAGTTCAGATATACAATGAGCAGTTCTTC
CASSVVQIYNEQFF
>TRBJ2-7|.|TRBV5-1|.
TGCGCCAGCAGCTTGGATCCGGACATCTCGATAATCTACGAGCAGTACTTC
CASSLDPDISIIYEQYF
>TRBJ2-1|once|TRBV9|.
TGTGCCAGCAGCGCGACTCTTAGCTCCTACAATGAGCAGTTCTTC
CASSATLSSYNEQFF
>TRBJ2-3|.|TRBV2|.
TGTGCCAGCAGTACCCCGGAGTTCACAGATACGCAGTATTTT
CASSTPEFTDTQYF
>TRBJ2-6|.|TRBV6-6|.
TGTGCCAGCAGTTACTCGGTTTCTGGGGCCAACGTCCTGACTTTC
CASSYSVSGANVLTF
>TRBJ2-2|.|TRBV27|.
TGTGCCAGCAGTTTAAGCGTGGAGGGGACCGGGGAGCTGTTTTTT
CASSLSVEGTGELFF
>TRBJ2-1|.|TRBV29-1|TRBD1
TGCAGCGTTGAAGAACCGAACAGGGGTTACAATGAGCAGTTCTTC
CSVEEPNRGYNEQFF
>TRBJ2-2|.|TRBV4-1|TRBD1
TGCGCCAGCACCGAAAGACAGGGGGCGAACACCGGGGAGCTGTTTTTT
CASTERQGANTGELFF
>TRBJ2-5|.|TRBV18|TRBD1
TGTGCCAGCTCACCAGTGACAGGGTCGAGGGAGACCCAGTACTTC
CASSPVTGSRETQYF
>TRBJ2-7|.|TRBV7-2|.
TGTGCCAGCAGCTTAGAGGGGGACTCCTTATACGAGCAGTACTTC
CASSLEGDSLYEQYF
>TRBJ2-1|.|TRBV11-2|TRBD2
TGTGCCAGCAGCTTAGCTGGGACTAGCTCCTACAATGAGCAGTTCTTC
CASSLAGTSSYNEQFF
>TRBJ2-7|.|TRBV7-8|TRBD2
TGTGCCAGCAGCTTAGCGGTAGCGGGGGGCTACGAGCAGTACTTC
CASSLAVAGGYEQYF
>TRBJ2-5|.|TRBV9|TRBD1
TGTGCCAGCAGCGCAGGACAGGGGGTTGATCTGGAGACCCAGTACTTC
CASSAGQGVDLETQYF
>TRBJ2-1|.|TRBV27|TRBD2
TGTGCCAGCAGTTCCTTCCTAGCGGGAGCATACAATGAGCAGTTCTTC
CASSSFLAGAYNEQFF
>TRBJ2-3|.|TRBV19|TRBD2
TGTGCCAGTAGTCCCTCCGGGACTAGCGCGTTCACAGATACGCAGTATTTT
CASSPSGTSAFTDTQYF
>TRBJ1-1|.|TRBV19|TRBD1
TGTGCCAGTAGGGACAGGGGGCTGTCTTTGGACACTGAAGCTTTCTTT
CASRDRGLSLDTEAFF
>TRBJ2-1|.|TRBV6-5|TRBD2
TGTGCCAGCAGTTACTCGACTGTAGCGGGATACAATGAGCAGTTCTTC
CASSYSTVAGYNEQFF
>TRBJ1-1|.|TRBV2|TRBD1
TGTGCCAGCAGTCTTGGGACAGGACTGAACACTGAAGCTTTCTTT
CASSLGTGLNTEAFF